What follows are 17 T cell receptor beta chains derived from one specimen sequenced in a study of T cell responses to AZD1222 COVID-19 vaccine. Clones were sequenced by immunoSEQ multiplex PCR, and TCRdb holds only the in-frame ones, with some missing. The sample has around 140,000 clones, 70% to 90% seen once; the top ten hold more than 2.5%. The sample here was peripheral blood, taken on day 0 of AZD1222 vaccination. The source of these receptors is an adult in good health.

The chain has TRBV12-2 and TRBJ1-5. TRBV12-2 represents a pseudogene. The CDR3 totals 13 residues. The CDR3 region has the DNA TGTGCAAGTCGAACGCACTTGGGGCAGCCCCAGCATTTT. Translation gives CASRTHLGQPQHF.

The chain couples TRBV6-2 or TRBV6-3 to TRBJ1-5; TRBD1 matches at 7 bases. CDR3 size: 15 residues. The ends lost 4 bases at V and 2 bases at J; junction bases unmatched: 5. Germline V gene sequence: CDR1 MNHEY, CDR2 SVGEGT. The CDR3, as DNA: TGTGCCAGCAGTTCCCAGGGGGGTCGCAATCAGCCCCAGCATTTT. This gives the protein CASSSQGGRNQPQHF.

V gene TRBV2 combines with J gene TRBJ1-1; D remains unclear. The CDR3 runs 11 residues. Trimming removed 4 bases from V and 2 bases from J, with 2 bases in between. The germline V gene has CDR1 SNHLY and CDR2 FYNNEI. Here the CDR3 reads CASSVNTEAFF. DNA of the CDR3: TGTGCCAGCAGTGTTAACACTGAAGCTTTCTTT.

The CDR3 reads CASSREREDTYEQYF. Here the CDR3 DNA reads TGTGCCAGCAGTAGGGAGCGGGAGGATACCTACGAGCAGTACTTC. The gene calls are TRBV2 and TRBJ2-7; 9 bases are a match to TRBD2. CDR1 is SNHLY, CDR2 FYNNEI, per germline. The V segment lost 5 bases and the J segment 2 bases; nucleotides outside the gene matches: 7. The CDR3 is 15 amino acids. The variable domain in full, completed from reference TRBV2 and TRBJ2-7, reads EPEVTQTPSHQVTQMGQEVILRCVPISNHLYFYWYRQILGQKVEFLVSFYNNEISEKSEIFDDQFSVERPDGSNFTLKIRSTKLEDSAMYFCASSREREDTYEQYFGPGTRLTVT.

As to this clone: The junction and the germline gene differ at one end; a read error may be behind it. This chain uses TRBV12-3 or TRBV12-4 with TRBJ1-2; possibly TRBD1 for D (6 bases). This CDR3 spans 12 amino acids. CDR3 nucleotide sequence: TGTGCCAGCAGTCCAGGACAGTCACGTCTAGCGTTC. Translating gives CASSPGQSRLAF.

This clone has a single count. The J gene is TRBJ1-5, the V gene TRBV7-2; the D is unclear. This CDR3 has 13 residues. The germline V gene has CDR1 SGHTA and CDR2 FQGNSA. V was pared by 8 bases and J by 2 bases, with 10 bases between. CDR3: CASGITGNQPQHF. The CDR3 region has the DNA TGTGCCAGCGGCATTACAGGCAATCAGCCCCAGCATTTT.

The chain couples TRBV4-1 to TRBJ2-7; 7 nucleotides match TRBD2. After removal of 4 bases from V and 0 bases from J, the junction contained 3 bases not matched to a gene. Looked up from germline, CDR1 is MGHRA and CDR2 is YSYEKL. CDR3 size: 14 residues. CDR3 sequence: CASSPRDYSYEQYF. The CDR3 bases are TGCGCCAGCAGCCCCCGGGACTACTCCTACGAGCAGTACTTC.

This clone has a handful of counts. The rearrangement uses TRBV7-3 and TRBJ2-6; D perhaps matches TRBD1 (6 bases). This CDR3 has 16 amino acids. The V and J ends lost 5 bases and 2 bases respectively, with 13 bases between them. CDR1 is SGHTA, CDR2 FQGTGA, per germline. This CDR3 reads CASSVQGSPGANVLTF. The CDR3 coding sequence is TGTGCCAGCAGCGTACAGGGTTCCCCTGGGGCCAACGTCCTGACTTTC.

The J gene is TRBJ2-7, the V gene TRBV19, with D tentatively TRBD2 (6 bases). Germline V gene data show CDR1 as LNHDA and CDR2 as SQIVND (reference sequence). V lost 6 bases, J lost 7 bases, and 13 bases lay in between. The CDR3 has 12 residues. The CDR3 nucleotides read TGTGCCAGTAGCCCTCGGGGGAGGGAGCAGTACTTC. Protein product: CASSPRGREQYF.

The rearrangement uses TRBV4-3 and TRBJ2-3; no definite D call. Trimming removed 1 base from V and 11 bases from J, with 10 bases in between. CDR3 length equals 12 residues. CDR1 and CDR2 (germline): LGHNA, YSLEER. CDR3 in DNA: TGCGCCAGCAGCCAAGGCCCGGGCGAGCAGTATTTT. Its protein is CASSQGPGEQYF.

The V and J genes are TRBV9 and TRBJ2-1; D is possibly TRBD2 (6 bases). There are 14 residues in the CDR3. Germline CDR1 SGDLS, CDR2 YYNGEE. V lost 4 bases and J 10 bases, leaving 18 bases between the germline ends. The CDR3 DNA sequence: TGTGCCAGCAGCTCTGGGACTGGTTTTATGGAGCAGTTCTTC. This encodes CASSSGTGFMEQFF.

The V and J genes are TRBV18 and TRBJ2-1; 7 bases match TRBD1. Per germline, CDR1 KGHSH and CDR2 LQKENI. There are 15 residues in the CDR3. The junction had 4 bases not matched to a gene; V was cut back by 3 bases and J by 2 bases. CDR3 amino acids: CASSPDRSTYNEQFF. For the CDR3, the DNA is TGTGCCAGCTCACCGGACAGGTCGACCTACAATGAGCAGTTCTTC.

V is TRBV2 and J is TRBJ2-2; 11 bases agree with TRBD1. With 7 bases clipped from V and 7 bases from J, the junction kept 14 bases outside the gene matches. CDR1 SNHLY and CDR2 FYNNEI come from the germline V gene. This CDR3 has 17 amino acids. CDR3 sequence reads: CASIISSGTGGVGELFF. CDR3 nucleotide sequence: TGTGCCAGCATCATTTCCTCCGGGACAGGGGGTGTCGGGGAGCTGTTTTTT.

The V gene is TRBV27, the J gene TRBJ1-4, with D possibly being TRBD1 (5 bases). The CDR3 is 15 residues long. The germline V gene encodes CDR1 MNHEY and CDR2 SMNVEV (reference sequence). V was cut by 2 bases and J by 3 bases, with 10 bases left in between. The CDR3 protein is CASSLLGQANEKLFF. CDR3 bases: TGTGCCAGCAGTTTACTGGGGCAAGCTAATGAAAAACTGTTTTTT.

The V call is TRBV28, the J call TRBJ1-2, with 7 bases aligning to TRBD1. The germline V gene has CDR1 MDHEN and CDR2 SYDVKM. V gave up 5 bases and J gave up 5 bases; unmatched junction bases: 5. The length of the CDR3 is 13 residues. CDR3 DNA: TGTGCCAGCAGTGGGACAGAAGAGTATGGCTACACCTTC. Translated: CASSGTEEYGYTF.

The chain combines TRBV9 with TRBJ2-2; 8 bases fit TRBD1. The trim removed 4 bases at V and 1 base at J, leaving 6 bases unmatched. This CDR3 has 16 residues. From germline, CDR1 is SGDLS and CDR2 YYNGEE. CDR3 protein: CASSFRDRGNTGELFF. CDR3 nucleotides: TGTGCCAGCAGCTTCCGCGACAGGGGGAACACCGGGGAGCTGTTTTTT.

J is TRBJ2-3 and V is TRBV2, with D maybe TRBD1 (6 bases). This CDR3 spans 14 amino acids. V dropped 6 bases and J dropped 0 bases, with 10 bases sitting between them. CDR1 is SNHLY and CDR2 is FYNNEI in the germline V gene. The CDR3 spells CASSLDRSTDTQYF. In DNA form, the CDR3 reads TGTGCCAGCAGCCTAGACAGGAGCACAGATACGCAGTATTTT.